This T cell receptor (beta chain) was identified during a study of shared clonotypes between healthy human individuals. Study context: Contributing individuals were a couple of females and a few males aged 18 to 49.

Germline CDR1 is MNHEY and CDR2 is SMNVEV (reference sequence). V lost 5 bases and J lost 3, with 14 bases in between. The CDR3 extends over 14 amino acids. Sequencing was performed with immunoSEQ multiplex PCR; in TCRdb, only in-frame clones are kept and a portion is missing. The data contain about 2 million clones, 85% to 95% of them singletons. The chain is built from TRBV27 and TRBJ2-7; perhaps TRBD2 as D (6 bases). The source of this sequence is a man aged 18-30 years in good health. The source material was naive CD4+ T cells sorted from blood. Specified subset: CD45RA+ positively selected. The CDR3 DNA is TGTGCCAGCAGTCGCCGGGGGTCTAACTACGAGCAGTACTTC. Its protein is CASSRRGSNYEQYF.